These T cell receptor beta chains were read from a single sample in a study of blood T cell repertoires in COVID-19. Only in-frame clones appear in the TCRdb table, and some are missing; sequencing was by immunoSEQ multiplex PCR. The sample carries about 160,000 clones, approximately 82% recorded once. Sequences were obtained from PBMCs or T cells enriched from blood (not recorded which). Receptor source: a man aged 55 to 70 who had recovered from COVID-19. CDR3s include the opening cysteine and the closing phenylalanine or tryptophan. The D gene is left open where the match is weak. Clone size is stated in some rows and not others, as once, few, many or a class when expanded.

clone_size	v_call	j_call	d_call	cdr3_aa	cdr3_nt
.	TRBV7-9	TRBJ1-4	.	CASSLAAGNEKLFF	TGTGCCAGCAGCCTAGCCGCAGGGAATGAAAAACTGTTTTTT
.	TRBV5-1	TRBJ2-1	TRBD1	CASSLYRGLGNEQFF	TGCGCCAGCAGCTTGTACAGGGGCCTGGGGAATGAGCAGTTCTTC
.	TRBV5-1	TRBJ1-2	.	CASSQGSRTHYGYTF	TGCGCCAGCAGCCAGGGCTCCAGGACCCACTATGGCTACACCTTC
.	TRBV5-4	TRBJ2-3	TRBD1	CASSTGQDTDTQYF	TGTGCCAGCAGCACGGGACAGGACACAGATACGCAGTATTTT
.	TRBV5-8	TRBJ1-4	.	CASTPTLTVGKLFF	TGTGCCAGCACCCCGACTTTGACCGTGGGAAAACTGTTTTTT
.	TRBV30	TRBJ1-2	.	CAWSPDTSTNYGYTF	TGTGCCTGGAGTCCCGATACCTCTACTAACTATGGCTACACCTTC
.	TRBV19	TRBJ2-6	TRBD1	CASSSGTGAHSPSGANVLTF	TGTGCCAGCAGCTCCGGAACAGGGGCCCACTCGCCCTCTGGGGCCAACGTCCTGACTTTC
.	TRBV18	TRBJ1-5	TRBD1	CASSLRTGSQPQHF	TGTGCCAGCTCCCTACGGACAGGGAGTCAGCCCCAGCATTTT
.	TRBV7-7	TRBJ2-5	TRBD2	CASSPLGSGRGETQYF	TGTGCTAGCAGCCCCCTCGGGAGCGGGAGAGGGGAGACCCAGTACTTC
.	TRBV7-9	TRBJ1-5	.	CASSLGGSEGYQPQHF	TGTGCCAGCAGCTTAGGAGGCAGCGAGGGCTATCAGCCCCAGCATTTT
.	TRBV6-5	TRBJ1-6	.	CASSYLQLSNSPLHF	TGTGCCAGCAGTTACCTCCAACTTTCTAATTCACCCCTCCACTTT
.	TRBV5-1	TRBJ2-7	TRBD2	CASSLSAGGSSYEQYF	TGCGCCAGCAGCTTATCGGCGGGGGGGTCCTCCTACGAGCAGTACTTC
.	TRBV5-4	TRBJ2-1	TRBD1	CASSTLQGASYNEQFF	TGTGCCAGCAGCACACTACAGGGGGCTTCCTACAATGAGCAGTTCTTC
.	TRBV25-1	TRBJ2-7	.	CASSGGPSSYEQYF	TGTGCCAGCAGTGGTGGCCCTAGCTCCTACGAGCAGTACTTC
.	TRBV7-6	TRBJ2-2	TRBD1	CASKGTGTVGELFF	TGTGCCAGCAAGGGGACAGGGACGGTCGGGGAGCTGTTTTTT
.	TRBV5-1	TRBJ2-6	.	CASSLSSGANVLTF	TGCGCCAGCAGCCTGAGCTCTGGGGCCAACGTCCTGACTTTC
few	TRBV30	TRBJ1-2	TRBD1	CAWSPTTGRSGYTF	TGTGCCTGGAGTCCCACGACAGGGCGAAGCGGCTACACCTTC
.	TRBV29-1	TRBJ2-1	TRBD2	CSAGGASGTNEQFF	TGCAGCGCCGGAGGGGCTAGCGGGACGAATGAGCAGTTCTTC
.	TRBV7-3	TRBJ2-7	.	CASSPMAGGWYEQYF	TGTGCCAGCAGCCCAATGGCAGGAGGGTGGTACGAGCAGTACTTC
.	TRBV29-1	TRBJ1-1	.	CSAATAGDTEAFF	TGCAGCGCAGCGACAGCGGGGGACACTGAAGCTTTCTTT
.	TRBV5-4	TRBJ2-2	TRBD1	CASSLGTGGGIGELFF	TGTGCCAGCAGCTTAGGGACAGGGGGTGGTATCGGGGAGCTGTTTTTT
.	TRBV7-2	TRBJ2-3	TRBD2	CASSLAAGNTDTQYF	TGTGCCAGCAGCTTAGCAGCGGGGAACACAGATACGCAGTATTTT
.	TRBV6-5	TRBJ2-7	.	CASSRGYEQYF	TGTGCCAGCAGTCGGGGGTACGAGCAGTACTTC
.	TRBV28	TRBJ2-2	.	CASRARGNGELFF	TGTGCCAGTCGGGCTAGGGGAAACGGGGAGCTGTTTTTT